This record concerns one T cell receptor beta chain sequence. This clonotype was seen ten or more times. What this receptor recognizes is not known. Base qualities were left out, and no much larger clone turns up one base away. This record belongs to a study of human T cells and chemical hapten exposure (dated by TCRdb to about 2021). Concerning the study at large: The libraries were sequenced as a pool, and the TCR yield per sample differed mostly because of small variations in library volumes within the pool. From each blood RNA sample, both TCR alpha and TCR beta chains were sequenced. Peripheral blood TCR repertoire changes were tracked in vivo in alopecia patients during primary and secondary sensitization to the hapten diphenylcyclopropenone (DPC).

Points the paper makes about the study in general: Repeated subsampling changed both the strength of the expansion versus patch-test correlation and the threshold at which that correlation became significant. The number of TCRs above 1 in 1000 frequency did not change with DPC sensitization; there was no evidence of global repertoire structure alterations.

The method behind the library was 5' RACE. For sequencing, an Illumina MiSeq was employed. During library preparation, unique molecular identifiers were attached to individual cDNA molecules so that TCRs could be counted in a quantitative, reproducible way. In the source study's methods: Samples had a median of 95,638 TCRs, with a range from about 23,224 to 750,000. V, J and CDR3 annotation of the TCR reads was performed with the Decombinator software suite. For the PS versus PT1 abundance plots, all samples were subsampled to the same number of TCRs (28,000). TCRs were defined as expanded if absent before sensitization and observed at least eight times at the 2-week time point. Using fastp at Q25 and MiXCR, TCRdb reprocessed the public reads and kept productive beta chains. Every CDR3 protein is listed once, alongside the most common genes and DNA of its rows. The authors' filters were not applied to this entry. This sample comprises about 140,000 distinct CDR3 sequences, roughly 4% of them detected only once. About 1.3% of the sample comes from the top ten.

Total RNA was extracted from unfractionated whole blood collected in Tempus Blood RNA tubes. Five or six healthy volunteers served as TCR sequencing controls and were bled at day 0, 2 weeks and 6 weeks. The receptor comes from a female donor in good health.

The base sequence is TGTGCCACCAGTGCCAGGGGGCTTTCTGGAAACACCATATATTTT. This codes for CATSARGLSGNTIYF. This chain is built from TRBV24-1 and TRBJ1-3; the central 8 bases match TRBD1. The CDR3 covers 15 residues, taking in both the cysteine and the phenylalanine. The retained sequence is limited to the CDR3, 45 bases, with the frame set at the first base. Taken from the germline V gene, the CDR1 and CDR2 loops are KGHDR and SFDVKD. After removal of 5 bases from V and 1 base from J, the junction retains 3 bases not matched to a gene.